Here is one T cell receptor (beta chain) with its context. Produced via immunoSEQ multiplex PCR; TCRdb's table is partial and in-frame only. Of approximately 120,000 clones listed, approximately 85% are singletons. Germline-derived CDR1 and CDR2 are SGHDT and YYEEEE. The length of the CDR3 is 17 residues. V was trimmed by 4 bases and J by 3 bases, leaving 20 bases between them. The data belong to a study of blood T cell repertoires in COVID-19. The material sequenced was peripheral blood. The receptor was derived from a human donor in a cohort sampled during active COVID-19. The V call is TRBV5-6, the J call TRBJ1-5, with a weak D call TRBD1 (6 bases). CDR3 protein: CASSRNTGSLNNQPQHF. As DNA, the CDR3 is TGTGCCAGCAGCCGGAATACAGGGTCCCTGAACAATCAGCCCCAGCATTTT. Complete variable domain (other parts from reference TRBV5-6 and TRBJ1-5): DAGVTQSPTHLIKTRGQQVTLRCSPKSGHDTVSWYQQALGQGPQFIFQYYEEEERQRGNFPDRFSGHQFPNYSSELNVNALLLGDSALYLCASSRNTGSLNNQPQHFGDGTRLSIL.